The rows below give T cell receptor beta chains drawn from one sample of a study of cytomegalovirus exposure and HLA in healthy donors. TCRdb's table, derived via immunoSEQ multiplex PCR, lists solely in-frame clones and lacks some. The sample holds about 120,000 clones, nearly 90% seen once. The sequenced sample was PBMCs. These receptors were taken from a woman younger than 35 in good health and CMV-seronegative. Both conserved end residues are part of each CDR3. Each record gives: D gene, clone size, V gene, J gene, CDR3 protein, CDR3 DNA. A D gene is named only where the DNA matches it firmly. The size of a clone is reported for some rows only, either as once, few or many, or as a class for expanded clones.

>.|.|TRBV25-1|TRBJ2-1
CASSYAINEQFF
TGTGCCAGCAGTTATGCGATCAATGAGCAGTTCTTC
>TRBD1|.|TRBV19|TRBJ2-7
CASMGQGNYEQYF
TGTGCCAGTATGGGACAGGGGAACTACGAGCAGTACTTC
>.|.|TRBV5-6|TRBJ1-1
CASSFRGTEAFF
TGTGCCAGCAGCTTCAGGGGCACTGAAGCTTTCTTT
>.|.|TRBV18|TRBJ1-1
CASSPLTGGMNTEAFF
TGTGCCAGCTCACCGTTGACGGGGGGTATGAACACTGAAGCTTTCTTT
>TRBD1|.|TRBV7-2|TRBJ2-2
CASSHTGGGNTGELFF
TGTGCCAGCAGCCACACAGGGGGCGGAAACACCGGGGAGCTGTTTTTT
>.|.|TRBV2|TRBJ1-1
CASIGSPSEATEAFF
TGTGCCAGCATCGGGAGCCCGTCGGAGGCCACTGAAGCTTTCTTT
>.|.|TRBV13|TRBJ1-3
CASSFRRSGNTIYF
TGTGCCAGCAGCTTCCGTAGGAGTGGAAACACCATATATTTT
>.|.|TRBV27|TRBJ1-1
CASSPAQGLDTEAFF
TGTGCCAGCAGTCCAGCACAGGGATTGGACACTGAAGCTTTCTTT
>TRBD2|.|TRBV7-7|TRBJ2-3
CASSPLAGGADTQYF
TGTGCCAGCAGCCCCCTCGCGGGAGGGGCAGATACGCAGTATTTT
>.|.|TRBV27|TRBJ2-3
CASSLSTSWDTQYF
TGTGCCAGCAGTTTAAGCACTAGCTGGGATACGCAGTATTTT
>TRBD2|.|TRBV27|TRBJ2-7
CASSLAGGLYEQYF
TGTGCCAGCAGTTTGGCGGGGGGCCTGTACGAGCAGTACTTC
>.|.|TRBV19|TRBJ2-2
CASMGTSNTGELFF
TGTGCCAGTATGGGCACTTCGAACACCGGGGAGCTGTTTTTT
>.|.|TRBV27|TRBJ2-5
CASSLSIDSGTQYF
TGTGCCAGCAGTTTATCGATCGATTCAGGGACCCAGTACTTC
>.|.|TRBV27|TRBJ2-6
CASSFSSGANVLTF
TGTGCCAGCAGTTTCAGTAGCGGGGCCAACGTCCTGACTTTC
>.|.|TRBV9|TRBJ2-6
CASSPPGPGANVLTF
TGTGCCAGCAGCCCCCCCGGTCCTGGGGCCAACGTCCTGACTTTC
>.|.|TRBV9|TRBJ2-1
CASSALLSYNEQFF
TGTGCCAGCAGCGCCCTCCTCTCCTACAATGAGCAGTTCTTC
>TRBD2|.|TRBV28|TRBJ2-5
CASSPLVAGVEETQYF
TGTGCCAGCAGTCCTCTAGTAGCGGGAGTGGAAGAGACCCAGTACTTC
>.|.|TRBV7-9|TRBJ2-1
CASSRNEQFF
TGTGCCAGCAGCCGGAATGAGCAGTTCTTC
>TRBD2|once|TRBV9|TRBJ2-3
CASSVLAGGTASTDTQYF
TGTGCCAGCAGCGTATTAGCGGGGGGTACGGCTAGCACAGATACGCAGTATTTT
>TRBD1|.|TRBV30|TRBJ1-5
CAWSVEGAQPQHF
TGTGCCTGGAGTGTCGAGGGGGCCCAGCCCCAGCATTTT
>.|.|TRBV11-2|TRBJ2-4
CASSFSLGGKNIQYF
TGTGCCAGCAGCTTTTCCTTGGGAGGCAAAAACATTCAGTACTTC
>TRBD1|.|TRBV20-1|TRBJ2-7
CSASDRGTAYF
TGCAGTGCTTCGGACAGGGGAACCGCCTACTTC
>.|.|TRBV6-5|TRBJ2-2
CASRPGERNTGELFF
TGTGCCAGCAGGCCCGGGGAAAGGAACACCGGGGAGCTGTTTTTT
>TRBD1|once|TRBV9|TRBJ1-1
CASTHTGGDGTEAFF
TGTGCCAGCACCCATACAGGGGGGGACGGGACTGAAGCTTTCTTT
>TRBD1|.|TRBV4-3|TRBJ1-2
CASSQDEGASYGYTF
TGCGCCAGCAGCCAAGATGAGGGGGCCAGCTATGGCTACACCTTC